The 20 T cell receptor beta chains listed next were all sequenced from one sample in a study of beta chain features in type 1 diabetes. Study observations and caveats: Shorter TCRB CDR3s, moderately but significantly so, marked every one of the four CD4+ subsets in Type 1 diabetes patients.

Isolated RNA was reverse transcribed in full, so expressed TCRB transcripts were sequenced. Profiled with immunoSEQ multiplex PCR; TCRdb holds only in-frame clones, not every one. The data contain 200,000 to 300,000 clones, 9.5% to 13% of them singletons. These receptors lack a known antigen. Sequencing was performed on naive CD4+ T cells from blood. These receptors were taken from a man aged 25-40 years with type 1 diabetes.

CDR3 sequence reads: CASSPGTSGAQDTQYF. CDR3 coding DNA: TGTGCCAGCAGCCCGGGGACTAGCGGCGCTCAAGATACGCAGTATTTT. The chain uses TRBV9 and TRBJ2-3, with TRBD2 matching 11 bases. Unmatched junction bases numbered 9, after V lost 4 bases and J lost 5 bases. CDR1 and CDR2 (germline): SGDLS, YYNGEE. This CDR3 comprises 16 residues.

The gene calls are TRBV9 and TRBJ1-4; D gene uncertain. The V gene's germline CDR1 is SGDLS and CDR2 YYNGEE. V was shortened by 6 bases and J by 6 bases, with 15 bases between the two germline ends. The CDR3 is 14 residues long. In DNA form, the CDR3 reads TGTGCCAGCAACCCAGCGGGAGTCGATGAAAAACTGTTTTTT. As protein: CASNPAGVDEKLFF.

This clone was counted a few times. V is TRBV11-2 and J is TRBJ2-1; tentatively, D is TRBD1 (5 bases). Germline CDR1 is SGHAT and CDR2 is FQNNGV. Trimming shortened V by 1 base and J by 6 bases, and 16 bases separated the two germline ends. CDR3 length equals 16 residues. The CDR3 is CASSLGSGHLANEQFF. For the CDR3, the DNA is TGTGCCAGCAGCTTAGGATCAGGGCATTTGGCCAATGAGCAGTTCTTC.

This clone came up a few times. V usage is TRBV25-1 and J usage is TRBJ1-2; D is unclear. The germline V gene has CDR1 MGHDK and CDR2 SYGVNS. The germline V and J ends were trimmed by 4 bases and 4 bases, with 10 bases remaining between them. The CDR3 extends over 13 amino acids. The CDR3 DNA is TGTGCCAGCAGTGTTGGGCAGATCTATGGCTACACCTTC. Translating it yields CASSVGQIYGYTF.

This clone was found a few times. Here the CDR3 reads CASRTSGSGNEQFF. The CDR3 DNA sequence: TGTGCCAGCAGGACTAGCGGCTCGGGGAATGAGCAGTTCTTC. This rearrangement joins TRBV6-5 to TRBJ2-1; 9 nucleotides agree with TRBD2. CDR1 is MNHEY, CDR2 SVGAGI, per germline. V gave up 6 bases and J gave up 7 bases; unmatched junction bases: 7. The length of the CDR3 is 14 residues.

This clone was picked up a small number of times. The V and J genes are TRBV19 and TRBJ1-5; 7 bases are a match to TRBD1. CDR3 size: 15 residues. Germline-derived CDR1 and CDR2 are LNHDA and SQIVND (reference sequence). Trimming took 5 bases from V and 0 from J; bases not matched to a gene: 4. CDR3 loop: CASSPGTVSNQPQHF. The DNA for the CDR3 is TGTGCCAGTAGTCCCGGGACAGTTAGCAATCAGCCCCAGCATTTT.

Only a few counts were recorded for this clone. The gene calls are TRBV18 and TRBJ1-4, with a possible D match to TRBD1 (6 bases). V was trimmed by 3 bases and J by 3 bases, leaving 20 bases between them. The germline gives CDR1 KGHSH, CDR2 LQKENI. CDR3 size: 18 residues. The CDR3 sequence: CASSPDLIQGIPNEKLFF. The CDR3 DNA reads as TGTGCCAGCTCACCGGACCTCATTCAGGGGATCCCTAATGAAAAACTGTTTTTT.

CDR3 bases: TGTGCCAGCAGCTCTCAGGACAGCCAGCCCCAGCATTTT. Protein: CASSSQDSQPQHF. This sequence joins TRBV7-9 and TRBJ1-5; a possible D gene is TRBD1 (6 bases). Germline CDR1 reads SEHNR; CDR2 reads FQNEAQ (reference sequence). The CDR3 totals 13 residues. Deletions cut 4 bases from V and 7 bases from J, with 11 bases between.

This clone was seen a few times. This sequence joins TRBV6-6 and TRBJ1-1, with D unresolved. The CDR3 totals 15 residues. The germline V gene encodes CDR1 MNHNY and CDR2 SVGAGI (reference sequence). The germline V and J ends were trimmed by 6 bases and 1 base, with 15 bases remaining between them. CDR3 nucleotide sequence: TGTGCCAGCAGCACACCACCCGTCCGGAACACTGAAGCTTTCTTT. Residues: CASSTPPVRNTEAFF.

The rearrangement uses TRBV7-9 and TRBJ2-1, with 9 bases fitting TRBD1. V dropped 5 bases and J dropped 6; count of bases not matched to a gene: 14. CDR3 length: 17 amino acids. Germline V gives CDR1 SEHNR, CDR2 FQNEAQ (reference sequence). CDR3 sequence (DNA): TGTGCCAGCAGCCCGCCGCGGTACAGGGGGCAAAGCAATGAGCAGTTCTTC. Translating gives CASSPPRYRGQSNEQFF.

The J gene is TRBJ1-1, the V gene TRBV30; the match to TRBD1 covers 7 bases. Germline CDR1 reads GTSNPN; CDR2 reads SVGIG (reference sequence). With V trimmed by 3 bases and J by 4 bases, 11 bases remained unmatched. The CDR3 consists of 15 residues. CDR3 DNA: TGTGCCTGGAGGGTGACAGGGAGGCAGGGCACTGAAGCTTTCTTT. This codes for CAWRVTGRQGTEAFF.

On this clone: Other DNA variants within this sample encode the same CDR3. CDR3 nucleotide sequence: TGTGCCTGGAGTGGGGGACAGAACACAGATACGCAGTATTTT. It specifies CAWSGGQNTDTQYF. This chain joins TRBV30 and TRBJ2-3; 7 nucleotides align to TRBD1. Germline V gives CDR1 GTSNPN, CDR2 SVGIG (reference sequence). This CDR3 is 14 amino acids long. V was clipped by 1 base and J by 2 bases; unmatched bases: 3.

The J gene is TRBJ1-2, the V gene TRBV4-2; no reliable D call. V gave up 0 bases and J gave up 0 bases, with 5 bases separating them. The CDR3 has 14 amino acids. Germline V gene data show CDR1 as LGHNA and CDR2 as YNFKEQ. The CDR3 loop is CASSQDRTNYGYTF. CDR3 DNA: TGTGCCAGCAGCCAAGACAGGACTAACTATGGCTACACCTTC.

This chain uses TRBV2 with TRBJ2-3; 9 nucleotides agree with TRBD2. The germline CDR1 and CDR2 sequences are SNHLY and FYNNEI. V dropped 1 base and J dropped 0; count of bases not matched to a gene: 2. The CDR3 sequence is 16 residues long. The DNA of the CDR3 is TGTGCCAGCAGTGAAGTAACTAGCGGGAGCACAGATACGCAGTATTTT. Its protein product is CASSEVTSGSTDTQYF.

The rearrangement joins TRBV23-1 to TRBJ1-5; TRBD1 aligns across 10 bases. TRBV23-1 is flagged as an ORF with uncertain function. J lost 0 bases, V lost 2 bases, and 4 bases had no gene match. This CDR3 comprises 17 residues. The CDR3 protein is CASSQRTGGSSNQPQHF. DNA for the CDR3: TGCGCCAGCAGTCAAAGGACAGGGGGGAGTAGCAATCAGCCCCAGCATTTT.

This clone was detected only a few times. The chain uses TRBV6-5 and TRBJ2-3, with TRBD2 matching over 8 bases. Germline CDR1 and CDR2: MNHEY and SVGAGI. The CDR3 contains 15 residues. The V and J ends lost 3 bases and 0 bases, in that order; junction bases with no gene match: 2. CDR3 sequence: CASSYGGGSTDTQYF. DNA for the CDR3: TGTGCCAGCAGTTATGGCGGGGGGAGCACAGATACGCAGTATTTT.

A few counts support this clone. V and J are TRBV18 and TRBJ1-2; D ambiguous. CDR1 is KGHSH and CDR2 is LQKENI in the germline V gene. The germline V and J ends were trimmed by 3 bases and 8 bases, with 19 bases remaining between them. The CDR3 contains 15 residues. CDR3 in DNA: TGTGCCAGCTCACCCCCGAGCGCGGCCTCCTGGGGCTACACCTTC. Residues: CASSPPSAASWGYTF.

The V gene is TRBV7-2, the J gene TRBJ2-7, with D tentatively TRBD2 (5 bases). The ends were cut back, 1 base at V and 3 bases at J, with 10 bases in the middle. The length of the CDR3 is 14 residues. CDR1 and CDR2 (germline): SGHTA, FQGNSA. The CDR3 reads CASSLGARDYEQYF. The CDR3, as DNA: TGTGCCAGCAGCTTAGGAGCGAGGGACTACGAGCAGTACTTC. The complete variable domain, with remaining parts taken from reference TRBV7-2 and TRBJ2-7, reads GAGVSQSPSNKVTEKGKDVELRCDPISGHTALYWYRQSLGQGLEFLIYFQGNSAPDKSGLPSDRFSAERTGGSVSTLTIQRTQQEDSAVYLCASSLGARDYEQYFGPGTRLTVT.

This clone was detected a few times. This chain connects TRBV6-1 to TRBJ2-6, with 7 bases that match TRBD1. The CDR3 contains 14 residues. V shed 6 bases, J shed 2 bases, and the junction held 1 base outside the gene matches. Germline CDR1 reads MNHNS; CDR2 reads SASEGT. Here the CDR3 reads CASRDRAGANVLTF. The CDR3 coding sequence is TGTGCCAGCAGAGACAGGGCTGGGGCCAACGTCCTGACTTTC.

J is TRBJ2-1 and V is TRBV7-2; 10 positions match TRBD1. The germline gives CDR1 SGHTA, CDR2 FQGNSA. After removal of 4 bases from V and 4 bases from J, the junction contained 7 bases not matched to a gene. The CDR3 loop spans 16 amino acids. The CDR3 nucleotides read TGTGCCAGCAGCTGGGGGGGACAGGGGCTATACAATGAGCAGTTCTTC. It translates to CASSWGGQGLYNEQFF.